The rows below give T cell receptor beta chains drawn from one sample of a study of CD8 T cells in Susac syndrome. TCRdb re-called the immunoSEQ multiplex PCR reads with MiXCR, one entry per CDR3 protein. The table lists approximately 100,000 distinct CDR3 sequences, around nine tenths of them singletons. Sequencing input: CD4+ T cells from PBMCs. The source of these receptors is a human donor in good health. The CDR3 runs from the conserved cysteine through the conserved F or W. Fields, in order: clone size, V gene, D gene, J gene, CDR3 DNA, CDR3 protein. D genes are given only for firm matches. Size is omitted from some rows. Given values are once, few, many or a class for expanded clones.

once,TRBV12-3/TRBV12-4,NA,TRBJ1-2,TGTGCCAGCAGCGGGAACAACTATGGCTACACCTTC,CASSGNNYGYTF
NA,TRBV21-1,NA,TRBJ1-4,TGTGCCAGCACCGAAGGACAGGGTAATGAAAAACTGTTTTTT,CASTEGQGNEKLFF
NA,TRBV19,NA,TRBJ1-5,TGTGCCAGTAGTCCTGGCACACAGGGAATACTTAGCAATCAGCCCCAGCATTTT,CASSPGTQGILSNQPQHF
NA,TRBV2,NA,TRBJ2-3,TGTGCCAGCAGTGAAAGCCGGGGCCCAGATACGCAGTATTTT,CASSESRGPDTQYF
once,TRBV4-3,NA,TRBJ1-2,TGCGCCAGCAGCCACCTGGGAGGGATGCAGTCGAACTATGGCTACACCTTC,CASSHLGGMQSNYGYTF
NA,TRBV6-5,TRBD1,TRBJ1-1,TGTGCCAGCAGTTACAACGCAGGGGGCACCCACACTGAAGCTTTCTTT,CASSYNAGGTHTEAFF
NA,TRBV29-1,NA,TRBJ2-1,TGCAGCGTCGGCCGGCTACAGCGGGTCAATGAGCAGTTCTTC,CSVGRLQRVNEQFF
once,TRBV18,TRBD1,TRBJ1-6,TGTGCCAGCTCACCACCCCACAGGGGGGATAATTCACCCCTCCACTTT,CASSPPHRGDNSPLHF
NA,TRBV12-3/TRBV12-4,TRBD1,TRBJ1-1,TGTGCCAGCACCAACGACAGGGGTTGGACTGAAGCTTTCTTT,CASTNDRGWTEAFF
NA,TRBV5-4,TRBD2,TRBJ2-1,TGTGCCAGCAGTCCCCCTGGGGGGAGGGCCCAGGTTGAGCAGTTCTTC,CASSPPGGRAQVEQFF
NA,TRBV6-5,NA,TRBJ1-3,TGTGCCAGCCTGACCTTTTTGGGAAACACCATATATTTT,CASLTFLGNTIYF
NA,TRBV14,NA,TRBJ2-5,TGTGCCAGCAGCCAAGGGCAAACCCAGTACTTC,CASSQGQTQYF
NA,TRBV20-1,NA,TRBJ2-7,TGCAGCCAGAAGGACAGCCGGGGCTACGAGCAGTACTTC,CSQKDSRGYEQYF
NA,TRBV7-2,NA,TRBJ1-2,TGTGCCAGCAGCTCAAGCTATGGCTACACCTTC,CASSSSYGYTF
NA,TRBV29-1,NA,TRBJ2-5,TGCAGCGTTGTTGTCCCAGAGCAAGAGACCCAGTACTTC,CSVVVPEQETQYF
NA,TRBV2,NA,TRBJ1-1,TGTGCCAGCAGTTTCCAGATAAACACTGAAGCTTTCTTT,CASSFQINTEAFF
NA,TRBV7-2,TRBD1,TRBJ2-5,TGTGCCAGCAGTCAATGGGACAGCGAGACCCAGTACTTC,CASSQWDSETQYF
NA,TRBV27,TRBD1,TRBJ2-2,TGTGCCACCCGACCCCGGGACAGGGGGTGGGACACCGGGGAGCTGTTTTTT,CATRPRDRGWDTGELFF
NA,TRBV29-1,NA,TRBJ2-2,TGCAGCGTTGCCCCCGGTGGTACCGGGGAGCTGTTTTTT,CSVAPGGTGELFF
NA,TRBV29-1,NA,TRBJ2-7,TGCAGCGTGGGGGAAGGAAACTACGAGCAGTACTTC,CSVGEGNYEQYF
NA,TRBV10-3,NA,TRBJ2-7,TGTGCCATCAGTGAGTCGAGTTTCGAGCAGTACTTC,CAISESSFEQYF
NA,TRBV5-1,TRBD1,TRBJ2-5,TGCGCCAGCAGCTCCGGACAGGTCCAAGAGACCCAGTACTTC,CASSSGQVQETQYF
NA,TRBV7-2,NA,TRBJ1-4,TGTGCCAGCAGCGTTGTCGGGAATGAAAAACTGTTTTTT,CASSVVGNEKLFF
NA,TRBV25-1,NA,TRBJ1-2,TGTGCCAGCAGTGAGCAGACCTACACCTTC,CASSEQTYTF
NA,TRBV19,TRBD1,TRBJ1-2,TGTGCCAGTATTTTATCGGGACAGAGCTATGGCTACACCTTC,CASILSGQSYGYTF
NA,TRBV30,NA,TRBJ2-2,TGTGCCTGGAACCTGAACACCGGGGAGCTGTTTTTT,CAWNLNTGELFF
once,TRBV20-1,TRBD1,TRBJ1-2,TGCAGTGCTAGTCGGGGACAGAACTATGGCTACACCTTC,CSASRGQNYGYTF
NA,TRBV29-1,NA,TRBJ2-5,TGCAGCGTTGAAGATCTGGGGGCGGAGACCCAGTACTTC,CSVEDLGAETQYF
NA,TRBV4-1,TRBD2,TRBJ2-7,TGCGCCAGCAGCCACCCCGGGAGGGGGGACTACGAGCAGTACTTC,CASSHPGRGDYEQYF
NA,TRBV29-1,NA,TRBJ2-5,TGCAGCGTTGAAAGAGGCCAGGGCGGGACCCAGTACTTC,CSVERGQGGTQYF
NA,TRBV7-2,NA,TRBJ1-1,TGTGCCAGCAGCTTAAAAACAGGCTTCTACACTGAAGCTTTCTTT,CASSLKTGFYTEAFF
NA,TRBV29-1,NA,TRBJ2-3,TGCAGCCAATCATCCTCTGCAGATACGCAGTATTTT,CSQSSSADTQYF
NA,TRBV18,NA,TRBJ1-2,TGTGCCAGCTCCGGCGAACGGACAGCCAATCTCTATGGCTACACCTTC,CASSGERTANLYGYTF
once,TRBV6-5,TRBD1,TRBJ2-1,TGTGCCAGCAGTCCGGGACAGAGGGATGAGCAGTTCTTC,CASSPGQRDEQFF
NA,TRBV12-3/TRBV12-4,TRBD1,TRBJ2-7,TGTGCCAGCAGTGGGGACAGGCCCTACGAGCAGTACTTC,CASSGDRPYEQYF
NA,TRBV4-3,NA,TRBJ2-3,TGCGCCAGCAGCCAAGACCTAGGAGGGACGCTAGATACGCAGTATTTT,CASSQDLGGTLDTQYF
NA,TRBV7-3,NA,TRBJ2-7,TGTGCCAGCAGCCTACTTGGCGGGACCTTAAACGAGCAGTACTTC,CASSLLGGTLNEQYF
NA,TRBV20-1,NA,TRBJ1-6,TGCAGTGCTAGCGACCGGGTAGATTCACCCCTCCACTTT,CSASDRVDSPLHF
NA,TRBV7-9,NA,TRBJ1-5,TGTGCCAGCAGCTTGGCCGCCAATCAGCCCCAGCATTTT,CASSLAANQPQHF
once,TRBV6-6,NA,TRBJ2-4,TGTGCCAGCAGTTACGCCGCAGGGGGGCAAAACATTCAGTACTTC,CASSYAAGGQNIQYF
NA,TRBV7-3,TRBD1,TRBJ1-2,TGTGCCAGCAGCCCCTCCCCGGGACAGGGCTATGGCTACACCTTC,CASSPSPGQGYGYTF
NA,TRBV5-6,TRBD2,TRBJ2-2,TGTGCCAGCAGCAGGACTGGGACTAGCGGGGGGGCCCCCTTCGCGAACACCGGGGAGCTGTTTTTT,CASSRTGTSGGAPFANTGELFF
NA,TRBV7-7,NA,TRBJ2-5,TGTGCCAGCTCCGGGACTCCCGCGGAGACCCAGTACTTC,CASSGTPAETQYF
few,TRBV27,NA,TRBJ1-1,TGTGCCAGCAGTTATGGGGGATTCACTGAAGCTTTCTTT,CASSYGGFTEAFF
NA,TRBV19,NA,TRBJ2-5,TGTGCCAGTAGTATAGCACTGACGCTTCGCGAGACCCAGTACTTC,CASSIALTLRETQYF
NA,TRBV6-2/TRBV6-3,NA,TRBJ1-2,TGTGCCAGACCCATGGGGGCCATCGGGGGCGGCTACACCTTC,CARPMGAIGGGYTF
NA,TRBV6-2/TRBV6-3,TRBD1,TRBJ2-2,TGTGCCAGCAGTTGGGGACAGGGCGGCACCGGGGAGCTGTTTTTT,CASSWGQGGTGELFF
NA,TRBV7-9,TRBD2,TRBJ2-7,TGTGCCAGCAGCCAAGCGGGAGTCGTTCCTTACGAGCAGTACTTC,CASSQAGVVPYEQYF
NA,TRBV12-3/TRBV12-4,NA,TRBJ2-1,TGTGCCAGCAGTCTCCCGGGACTTTACAATGAGCAGTTCTTC,CASSLPGLYNEQFF